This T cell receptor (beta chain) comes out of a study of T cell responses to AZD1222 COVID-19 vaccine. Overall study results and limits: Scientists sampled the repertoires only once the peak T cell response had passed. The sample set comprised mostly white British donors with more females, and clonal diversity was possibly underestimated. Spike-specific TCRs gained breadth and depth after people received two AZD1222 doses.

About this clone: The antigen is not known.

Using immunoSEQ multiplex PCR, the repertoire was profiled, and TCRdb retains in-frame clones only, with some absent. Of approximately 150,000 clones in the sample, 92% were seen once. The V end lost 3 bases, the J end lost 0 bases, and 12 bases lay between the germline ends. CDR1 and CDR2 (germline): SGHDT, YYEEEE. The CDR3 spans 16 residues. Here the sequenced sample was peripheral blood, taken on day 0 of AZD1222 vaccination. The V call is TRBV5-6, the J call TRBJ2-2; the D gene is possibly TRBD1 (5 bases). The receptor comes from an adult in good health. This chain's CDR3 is CASSSLWTSNTGELFF. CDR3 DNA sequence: TGTGCCAGCAGCTCTCTTTGGACATCGAACACCGGGGAGCTGTTTTTT.